The 29 T cell receptor beta chains listed next were all sequenced from one sample in a study of blood T cell repertoires in COVID-19. Profiling relied on immunoSEQ multiplex PCR, and the TCRdb table lists in-frame clones only, not all of them. The repertoire consists of approximately 260,000 clones, with approximately 79% occurring once and the leading ten covering around 4.1%. Sequenced sample: PBMCs or T cells enriched from blood (not recorded which). The receptors shown here come from a young man with acute COVID-19.

The sample holds a few counts of this clone. The rearrangement uses TRBV29-1 and TRBJ2-1, with 9 positions matching TRBD2. Trimming took 3 bases from V and 3 from J; bases not matched to a gene: 6. Germline assignment: CDR1 SQVTM and CDR2 ANQGSEA. This CDR3 spans 15 amino acids. In nucleotides, the CDR3 is TGCAGCGTTGAGTCTAGCGGGAACTACTACAATGAGCAGTTCTTC. It codes for CSVESSGNYYNEQFF.

As DNA, the CDR3 is TGTGCCAGTAGGGAAACAGGTGCGACTGAAGCTTTCTTT. Protein sequence: CASRETGATEAFF. The J gene is TRBJ1-1, the V gene TRBV19; TRBD1 might be the D (5 bases). This CDR3 contains 13 residues. The germline V and J ends were trimmed by 6 bases and 5 bases, with 13 bases remaining between them. The germline V gene has CDR1 LNHDA and CDR2 SQIVND (reference sequence).

V and J are TRBV7-9 and TRBJ1-1; 8 nucleotides match TRBD1. CDR1 and CDR2 from the germline V gene are SEHNR and FQNEAQ (reference sequence). The CDR3 contains 14 residues. Trimming cost V 6 bases and J 4 bases; bases outside gene matches: 7. The CDR3 sequence: CASSSTGDITEAFF. The CDR3 bases are TGTGCCAGCAGTTCGACAGGGGATATCACTGAAGCTTTCTTT.

The chain has TRBV6-5 and TRBJ1-5; 9 bases fit TRBD1. This CDR3 spans 14 amino acids. From germline, CDR1 is MNHEY and CDR2 SVGAGI. V lost 2 bases and J lost 6; bases outside the gene matches: 2. This CDR3 is CASSYTGGFQPQHF. The CDR3 DNA sequence: TGTGCCAGCAGTTACACAGGGGGCTTTCAGCCCCAGCATTTT.

The CDR3: CASSFTLEGDRYGYTF. CDR3 bases: TGTGCCAGCAGCTTCACGTTAGAAGGGGATCGGTATGGCTACACCTTC. J is TRBJ1-2 and V is TRBV11-3; tentatively, D is TRBD1 (5 bases). The V and J ends lost 3 bases and 5 bases respectively, with 19 bases between them. The CDR3 length is 16 residues. CDR1 and CDR2 (germline): SGHNT, YENEEA. The variable domain in full, completed from reference TRBV11-3 and TRBJ1-2, reads EAGVVQSPRYKIIEKKQPVAFWCNPISGHNTLYWYLQNLGQGPELLIRYENEEAVDDSQLPKDRFSAERLKGVDSTLKIQPAELGDSAVYLCASSFTLEGDRYGYTFGSGTRLTVV.

This clone appeared a single time. The chain is built from TRBV2 and TRBJ2-7, with a tentative D call TRBD1 (6 bases). Germline-derived CDR1 and CDR2 are SNHLY and FYNNEI. The CDR3 is 14 residues long. Between the trimmed V and J ends, which lost 6 bases and 3 bases, there was a span of 15 bases. The DNA for the CDR3 is TGTGCCAGCAGGCCTCCCAGGGGCGGCTACGAGCAGTACGTC. Translation gives CASRPPRGGYEQYV.

This chain uses TRBV11-2 with TRBJ2-5; D might be TRBD1 (6 bases). The length of the CDR3 is 16 residues. With 4 bases removed from V and 1 base from J, the gap between germline ends came to 16 bases. Germline loops: CDR1 SGHAT, CDR2 FQNNGV. CDR3 bases: TGTGCCAGCAGCTGGAGAAGACAGGCCTTCCAAGAGACCCAGTACTTC. It encodes CASSWRRQAFQETQYF. The full variable domain, its missing parts supplied by reference TRBV11-2 and TRBJ2-5, is EAGVAQSPRYKIIEKRQSVAFWCNPISGHATLYWYQQILGQGPKLLIQFQNNGVVDDSQLPKDRFSAERLKGVDSTLKIQPAKLEDSAVYLCASSWRRQAFQETQYFGPGTRLLVL.

This chain connects TRBV28 to TRBJ1-2, with TRBD1 matching over 7 bases. Germline V gene data show CDR1 as MDHEN and CDR2 as SYDVKM. The CDR3 totals 17 residues. Trimming took 3 bases from V and 4 from J; bases not matched to a gene: 14. The DNA of the CDR3 is TGTGCCAGCAGTTTGGCGGGTGAGGGGGCTCGAGGCTATGGCTACACCTTC. Its protein product is CASSLAGEGARGYGYTF.

By share, this clone counts as large. The chain employs TRBV6-4 and TRBJ2-2; D is undetermined. The CDR3 runs 13 residues. Germline assignment: CDR1 MRHNA and CDR2 SNTAGT. Deletions cut 4 bases from V and 4 bases from J, with 7 bases between. The chain's CDR3 is CASSVSGTGELFF. Here the CDR3 DNA reads TGTGCCAGCAGTGTGAGTGGCACCGGGGAGCTGTTTTTT.

The V call is TRBV28, the J call TRBJ2-3, with 7 bases fitting TRBD1. The CDR3 runs to 17 residues. J lost 4 bases, V lost 5 bases, and 15 bases had no gene match. Germline-derived CDR1 and CDR2 are MDHEN and SYDVKM. The CDR3 loop reads CASSPLGKGGGSDTQYF. Here the CDR3 DNA reads TGTGCCAGCAGTCCCTTAGGTAAAGGGGGCGGGTCAGATACGCAGTATTTT.

The chain joins TRBV5-1 to TRBJ2-2; D not certain. Trimming removed 1 base at V and 6 bases at J, with 28 bases between. The CDR3 loop spans 20 amino acids. Germline V gene lookup returns CDR1 SGHRS and CDR2 YFSETQ. CDR3 in amino acids: CASSLYHPNTANTIPGELFF. The DNA of the CDR3 is TGCGCCAGCAGCTTGTACCACCCAAACACCGCAAACACGATTCCCGGGGAGCTGTTTTTT. Looking up the rest from reference TRBV5-1 and TRBJ2-2 gives the full variable domain: KAGVTQTPRYLIKTRGQQVTLSCSPISGHRSVSWYQQTPGQGLQFLFEYFSETQRNKGNFPGRFSGRQFSNSRSEMNVSTLELGDSALYLCASSLYHPNTANTIPGELFFGEGSRLTVL.

This chain uses TRBV6-5 with TRBJ1-4; 9 positions match TRBD1. Germline values: CDR1 MNHEY, CDR2 SVGAGI. Losses at the gene ends were 3 bases for V and 10 bases for J; bases not matched to a gene: 9. This CDR3 spans 15 amino acids. This chain's CDR3 is CASSYDGTGLGKLFF. The CDR3 DNA sequence: TGTGCCAGCAGTTATGATGGGACAGGGCTCGGAAAACTGTTTTTT.

This chain joins TRBV4-1 and TRBJ1-2; no firm D call. V was cut by 0 bases and J by 1 base, with 6 bases left in between. CDR3 length: 14 residues. Per germline, CDR1 MGHRA and CDR2 YSYEKL. This CDR3 reads CASSQDPGNYGYTF. The CDR3 DNA follows: TGCGCCAGCAGCCAAGATCCCGGTAACTATGGCTACACCTTC.

The chain recombines TRBV2 with TRBJ1-2; D uncertain. Germline V CDR1 and CDR2: SNHLY, FYNNEI. V lost 4 bases and J 6 bases, leaving 9 bases between the germline ends. CDR3 length: 12 amino acids. The CDR3 reads CASSVQYNGYTF. The CDR3 coding sequence is TGTGCCAGCAGTGTGCAGTATAATGGCTACACCTTC.

The V gene is TRBV6-4, the J gene TRBJ2-2; D unresolved. Trimming shortened V by 4 bases and J by 2 bases, and 17 bases separated the two germline ends. This CDR3 contains 17 residues. Looked up from germline, CDR1 is MRHNA and CDR2 is SNTAGT. CDR3 DNA: TGTGCCAGCAGTGGAATTCTACGGGTTATCAACACCGGGGAGCTGTTTTTT. It specifies CASSGILRVINTGELFF.

V is TRBV7-2 and J is TRBJ2-2; D may be TRBD2 (7 bases). CDR1 and CDR2 (germline): SGHTA, FQGNSA. The CDR3 runs to 16 residues. V lost 3 bases to trimming and J lost 0 bases, with 11 bases between them. CDR3 in DNA: TGTGCCAGCAGCTTTACGGGGGGCCCGAACACCGGGGAGCTGTTTTTT. Its translation is CASSFTGGPNTGELFF.

Of note for this clone: This same CDR3 is encoded by further DNA sequences in the sample. The rearrangement links TRBV20-1 to TRBJ1-5, with TRBD1 matching over 9 bases. The V gene's germline CDR1 is DFQATT and CDR2 SNEGSKA (reference sequence). The CDR3 sequence is 11 residues long. V was pared by 5 bases and J by 11 bases, with 4 bases of the junction left unmatched. The CDR3 DNA reads TGCAGTGCTGGGACAGGGAGGGCCCAGCATTTT. The encoded protein is CSAGTGRAQHF.

The genes are TRBV28 and TRBJ2-7, with 10 bases lining up with TRBD1. The germline V gene encodes CDR1 MDHEN and CDR2 SYDVKM. The CDR3 totals 16 residues. V shed 7 bases, J shed 7 bases, and the junction held 16 bases outside the gene matches. CDR3 amino acids: CASTSSGTGDRREQYV. The CDR3 coding sequence is TGTGCCAGCACCTCCTCCGGGACAGGGGATCGACGTGAGCAGTACGTC.

The V gene is TRBV9, the J gene TRBJ1-4, with TRBD1 matching 8 bases. With V trimmed by 3 bases and J by 2 bases, 3 bases remained unmatched. Per germline, CDR1 SGDLS and CDR2 YYNGEE. The length of the CDR3 is 15 residues. The CDR3 nucleotides read TGTGCCAGCAGCGAGACAGGGGTGACTAATGAAAAACTGTTTTTT. This codes for CASSETGVTNEKLFF.

The gene calls are TRBV9 and TRBJ2-2; D call uncertain. CDR3 length: 13 amino acids. Germline CDR1 is SGDLS and CDR2 is YYNGEE. The ends were cut back, 7 bases at V and 4 bases at J, with 11 bases in the middle. The CDR3 spells CASWSSSTGELFF. The CDR3 nucleotides read TGTGCCAGCTGGAGCTCGTCCACCGGGGAGCTGTTTTTT.

The J gene is TRBJ2-2, the V gene TRBV19, with 13 bases identical to TRBD2. V gave up 9 bases and J gave up 6 bases; unmatched junction bases: 10. The CDR3 spans 16 residues. Germline V CDR1 and CDR2: LNHDA, SQIVND (reference sequence). The CDR3 DNA is TGTGCCAGCGCTCCCCGGACTAGCGGGGGCGCCGGGGAGCTGTTTTTT. This codes for CASAPRTSGGAGELFF. The variable domain in full, with the rest retrieved from reference TRBV19 and TRBJ2-2, is DGGITQSPKYLFRKEGQNVTLSCEQNLNHDAMYWYRQDPGQGLRLIYYSQIVNDFQKGDIAEGYSVSREKKESFPLTVTSAQKNPTAFYLCASAPRTSGGAGELFFGEGSRLTVL.

The gene calls are TRBV24-1 and TRBJ2-5; D unclear. Germline V gene lookup returns CDR1 KGHDR and CDR2 SFDVKD. With 3 bases removed from V and 5 bases from J, the gap between germline ends came to 3 bases. This CDR3 has 11 residues. The CDR3 DNA is TGTGCCACCAGTGATCGGGAGACCCAGTACTTC. It yields the protein CATSDRETQYF.

The genes are TRBV7-9 and TRBJ2-5; D is possibly TRBD2 (6 bases). Germline V gene lookup returns CDR1 SEHNR and CDR2 FQNEAQ (reference sequence). Trimming shortened V by 1 base and J by 7 bases, and 16 bases separated the two germline ends. The CDR3 has 15 residues. The CDR3 spells CASSLGDSLPRTQYF. CDR3 bases: TGTGCCAGCAGCTTAGGGGACTCCCTTCCTCGGACCCAGTACTTC.

Only a few counts were recorded for this clone. V usage is TRBV19 and J usage is TRBJ1-6; the match to TRBD1 covers 7 bases. Germline lookup yields CDR1 LNHDA and CDR2 SQIVND (reference sequence). V was pared by 2 bases and J by 11 bases, with 9 bases of the junction left unmatched. This CDR3 region has 15 residues. CDR3 bases: TGTGCCAGTAGTATAAACCACAGGGGCTCGACACCCCTCCACTTT. Translation: CASSINHRGSTPLHF.

CDR3 in amino acids: CASGLTAVSSGANVLTF. CDR3 in DNA: TGTGCCAGCGGGCTTACAGCTGTCTCCTCTGGGGCCAACGTCCTGACTTTC. This chain joins TRBV9 and TRBJ2-6; no reliable D call. Germline CDR1 SGDLS, CDR2 YYNGEE. The CDR3 totals 17 residues. V gave up 7 bases and J gave up 0 bases, with 17 bases separating them.

This chain uses TRBV28 with TRBJ1-2; 7 nucleotides align to TRBD1. Germline CDR1 MDHEN, CDR2 SYDVKM. Unmatched junction bases numbered 9, after V lost 8 bases and J lost 3 bases. This CDR3 contains 14 residues. For the CDR3, the DNA is TGTGCCAGCGGAAGTGGTGGACAGGACTATGGCTACACCTTC. This translates into CASGSGGQDYGYTF.

This clone was seen a few times. This rearrangement joins TRBV14 to TRBJ1-2; D may be TRBD1 (5 bases). With 3 bases removed from V and 3 bases from J, the gap between germline ends came to 8 bases. CDR3 length equals 13 residues. CDR1 and CDR2 (germline): SGHDN, FVKESK. The CDR3 DNA reads as TGTGCCAGCAGCCACAGGGAGGACTATGGCTACACCTTC. Amino acids: CASSHREDYGYTF.

CDR3: CATGAGNLYGYTF. CDR3 sequence (DNA): TGTGCCACTGGGGCCGGTAACCTATATGGCTACACCTTC. The gene calls are TRBV2 and TRBJ1-2, with D possibly matching TRBD1 (5 bases). The ends were cut back, 10 bases at V and 5 bases at J, with 17 bases in the middle. This CDR3 has 13 residues. CDR1 is SNHLY and CDR2 is FYNNEI in the germline V gene.

This clone was observed a handful of times. The rearrangement links TRBV30 to TRBJ2-5, with TRBD1 as a possible D gene (6 bases). The CDR3 extends over 15 amino acids. Germline CDR1 GTSNPN, CDR2 SVGIG (reference sequence). Trimming left V 5 bases short and J 1 base short, with 17 bases between. CDR3 residues: CAWHHGGTPQETQYF. DNA of the CDR3: TGTGCCTGGCATCACGGTGGGACACCCCAAGAGACCCAGTACTTC.